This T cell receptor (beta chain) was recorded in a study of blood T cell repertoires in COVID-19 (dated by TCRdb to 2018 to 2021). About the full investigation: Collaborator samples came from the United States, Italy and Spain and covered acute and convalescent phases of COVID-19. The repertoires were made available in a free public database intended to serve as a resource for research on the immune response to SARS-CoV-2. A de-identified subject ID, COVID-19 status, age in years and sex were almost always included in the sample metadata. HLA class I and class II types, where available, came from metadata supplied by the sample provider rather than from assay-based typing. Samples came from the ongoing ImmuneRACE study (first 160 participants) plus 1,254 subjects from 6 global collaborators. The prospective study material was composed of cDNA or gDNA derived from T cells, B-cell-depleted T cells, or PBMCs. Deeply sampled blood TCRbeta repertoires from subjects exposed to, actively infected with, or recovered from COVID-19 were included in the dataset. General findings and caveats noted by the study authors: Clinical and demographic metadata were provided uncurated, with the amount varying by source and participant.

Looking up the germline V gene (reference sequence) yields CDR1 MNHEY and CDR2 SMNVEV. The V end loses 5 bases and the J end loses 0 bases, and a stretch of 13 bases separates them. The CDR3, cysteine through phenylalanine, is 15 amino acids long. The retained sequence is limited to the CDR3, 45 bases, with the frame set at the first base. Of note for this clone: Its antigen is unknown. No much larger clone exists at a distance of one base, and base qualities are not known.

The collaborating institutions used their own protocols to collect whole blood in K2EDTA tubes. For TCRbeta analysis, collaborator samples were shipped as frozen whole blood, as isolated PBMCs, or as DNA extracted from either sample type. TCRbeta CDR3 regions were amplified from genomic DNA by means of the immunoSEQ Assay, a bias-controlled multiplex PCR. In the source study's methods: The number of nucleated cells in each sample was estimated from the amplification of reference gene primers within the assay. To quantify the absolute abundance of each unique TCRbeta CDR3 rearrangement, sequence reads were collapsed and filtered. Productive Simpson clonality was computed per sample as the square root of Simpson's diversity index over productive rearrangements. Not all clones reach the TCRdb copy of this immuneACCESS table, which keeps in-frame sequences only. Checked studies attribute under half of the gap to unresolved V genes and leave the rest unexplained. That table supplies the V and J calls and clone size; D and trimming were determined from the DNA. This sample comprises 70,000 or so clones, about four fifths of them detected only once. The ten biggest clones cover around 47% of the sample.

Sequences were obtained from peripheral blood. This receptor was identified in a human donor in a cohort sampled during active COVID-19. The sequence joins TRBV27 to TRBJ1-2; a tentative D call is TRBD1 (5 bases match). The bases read TGTGCCAGCAGTCCTATGACAGTCCCTAACTATGGCTACACCTTC. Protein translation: CASSPMTVPNYGYTF.